The 20 T cell receptor beta chains reported below all come from one sample, sequenced in a study of cytomegalovirus exposure and HLA in healthy donors. It was with 60 Vbeta and 13 Jbeta primers that the PCR ran. Profiled with immunoSEQ multiplex PCR; TCRdb holds only in-frame clones, not every one. Altogether 100,000 to 120,000 clones are present, roughly three quarters being singletons, with the ten largest covering 1.3%. Sequencing used PBMCs. The receptors stem from a man aged 35-49 years in good health and CMV-seronegative.

The chain employs TRBV2 and TRBJ1-6; 9 positions match TRBD1. The CDR3 sequence is 14 residues long. Trimming removed 8 bases from V and 7 bases from J; junction bases left unmatched: 6. Germline-derived CDR1 and CDR2 are SNHLY and FYNNEI. CDR3: CASVGGQGNSPLHF. The DNA of the CDR3 is TGTGCCAGCGTGGGGGGACAGGGAAATTCACCCCTCCACTTT.

This clone is medium-sized within its sample. The V call is TRBV4-1, the J call TRBJ1-1, with no clear D. CDR1 and CDR2 (germline): MGHRA, YSYEKL. The V gene lost 3 bases and the J gene lost 3 bases, with 8 bases spanning the gap. This CDR3 spans 13 amino acids. CDR3 nucleotides: TGCGCCAGCAGCCATCCCCGGGACACTGAAGCTTTCTTT. Amino acid sequence: CASSHPRDTEAFF.

This clone showed up just once. The V gene is TRBV11-3, the J gene TRBJ2-7, with TRBD1 matching over 11 bases. CDR1 is SGHNT, CDR2 YENEEA, per germline. CDR3 length equals 15 residues. The V gene end was trimmed by 0 bases and the J gene end by 3 bases; junction bases not matched to a gene: 1. The CDR3 nucleotides read TGTGCCAGCAGCTTAGATGGGACAGGGGGCTACGAGCAGTACTTC. This encodes CASSLDGTGGYEQYF.

V gene TRBV6-5 combines with J gene TRBJ1-1, with D tentatively TRBD1 (6 bases). CDR3 length: 14 residues. The germline CDR1 and CDR2 sequences are MNHEY and SVGAGI. Trimming cost V 1 base and J 3 bases, with 9 bases left between them. CDR3 nucleotides: TGTGCCAGCAGTTACTTAGGGGGGGACACTGAAGCTTTCTTT. Amino acid sequence: CASSYLGGDTEAFF.

The genes are TRBV9 and TRBJ2-3; D is uncertain. Trimming took off 0 bases at V and 0 bases at J, with 11 bases between the two ends. The CDR3 extends over 16 amino acids. The germline gives CDR1 SGDLS, CDR2 YYNGEE. CDR3 sequence reads: CASSVGTSYSTDTQYF. CDR3 in DNA: TGTGCCAGCAGCGTAGGCACCTCCTATAGCACAGATACGCAGTATTTT.

The chain recombines TRBV4-1 with TRBJ1-4, with D perhaps matching TRBD1 (6 bases). Per the germline V gene, CDR1 is MGHRA and CDR2 is YSYEKL. V was trimmed by 4 bases and J by 0 bases, leaving 9 bases between them. This CDR3 contains 15 residues. The CDR3 DNA is TGCGCCAGCAGCCGAGGACAGCCAACTAATGAAAAACTGTTTTTT. Its protein product is CASSRGQPTNEKLFF.

This clone was observed once. V is TRBV7-8 and J is TRBJ1-4; D ambiguous. The CDR3 sequence is 14 residues long. The V end lost 5 bases, the J end lost 5 bases, and 12 bases lay between the germline ends. CDR1 is SGHVS and CDR2 is FQNEAQ in the germline V gene. The CDR3 nucleotides read TGTGCCAGCAGCCAAGGCGGCCCGAATGAAAAACTGTTTTTT. Translating it yields CASSQGGPNEKLFF.

The V gene is TRBV29-1, the J gene TRBJ2-6; a weak D match, TRBD2 (6 bases). Per germline, CDR1 SQVTM and CDR2 ANQGSEA. There are 15 residues in the CDR3. Trimming took off 7 bases at V and 0 bases at J, with 13 bases between the two ends. The CDR3: CSARGSSSGANVLTF. The CDR3 nucleotides read TGCAGCGCGCGGGGCTCATCCTCTGGGGCCAACGTCCTGACTTTC.

The chain couples TRBV6-5 to TRBJ2-3; 12 nucleotides match TRBD2. Germline CDR1 is MNHEY and CDR2 is SVGAGI. V trimming: 3 bases; J trimming: 8 bases; junction bases outside the gene matches: 6. The CDR3 has 15 amino acids. The CDR3 nucleotides are TGTGCCAGCAGTTATGGGACTAGCGGGTTTGCTACGCAGTATTTT. It encodes CASSYGTSGFATQYF.

The chain uses TRBV7-6 and TRBJ2-7, with 7 bases that match TRBD1. V gave up 0 bases and J gave up 5 bases; unmatched junction bases: 19. Germline-derived CDR1 and CDR2 are SGHVS and FNYEAQ. CDR3 size: 19 residues. The CDR3 sequence is CASSLAPIVTGTYSDEQYF. The CDR3 DNA sequence: TGTGCCAGCAGCTTAGCCCCCATTGTGACAGGGACGTATTCGGACGAGCAGTACTTC. Full variable domain (missing parts from reference TRBV7-6 and TRBJ2-7): GAGVSQSPRYKVTKRGQDVALRCDPISGHVSLYWYRQALGQGPEFLTYFNYEAQQDKSGLPNDRFSAERPEGSISTLTIQRTEQRDSAMYRCASSLAPIVTGTYSDEQYFGPGTRLTVT.

The chain couples TRBV19 to TRBJ1-2; tentatively, D is TRBD1 (6 bases). CDR1 and CDR2 from the germline V gene are LNHDA and SQIVND (reference sequence). The CDR3 spans 15 residues. Trimming cost V 6 bases and J 1 base, with 15 bases left between them. CDR3 sequence: CASSPDRRSNYGYTF. CDR3 DNA sequence: TGTGCCAGTAGCCCTGACAGGCGAAGTAACTATGGCTACACCTTC.

The rearrangement links TRBV6-6 to TRBJ2-7, with 7 positions matching TRBD2. Looked up from germline, CDR1 is MNHNY and CDR2 is SVGAGI (reference sequence). This CDR3 comprises 14 residues. Losses at the gene ends were 5 bases for V and 4 bases for J; bases not matched to a gene: 8. The CDR3 nucleotides are TGTGCCAGCAGTAGGGACGGAGCGGGGTACGAGCAGTACTTC. It is translated as CASSRDGAGYEQYF.

The chain couples TRBV11-2 to TRBJ1-3, with TRBD1 as a possible D gene (5 bases). Trimming took off 0 bases at V and 2 bases at J, with 11 bases between the two ends. CDR3 size: 16 residues. Germline V lookup: CDR1 SGHAT, CDR2 FQNNGV. The CDR3 nucleotides read TGTGCCAGCAGCTTAGATTCCTCGGGGGCTGGAAACACCATATATTTT. Protein product: CASSLDSSGAGNTIYF.

The CDR3 coding sequence is TGTGCCAGCAGCGCACTGATGCACACAGATACGCAGTATTTT. Translating gives CASSALMHTDTQYF. The chain is built from TRBV7-6 and TRBJ2-3; D call uncertain. The CDR3 loop spans 14 amino acids. Germline CDR1 and CDR2: SGHVS and FNYEAQ. With 5 bases removed from V and 2 bases from J, the gap between germline ends came to 11 bases.

The chain combines TRBV6-6 with TRBJ1-1, with 10 bases that match TRBD1. With V trimmed by 2 bases and J by 3 bases, 3 bases remained unmatched. This CDR3 region has 15 residues. CDR1 and CDR2 from the germline V gene are MNHNY and SVGAGI (reference sequence). The CDR3 region has the DNA TGTGCCAGCAGTTACCCCGGACAGGGGGACACTGAAGCTTTCTTT. This sequence encodes CASSYPGQGDTEAFF.

The V call is TRBV6-6, the J call TRBJ1-2, with D possibly being TRBD1 (6 bases). The V and J ends lost 10 bases and 2 bases respectively, with 11 bases between them. Germline V gene sequence: CDR1 MNHNY, CDR2 SVGAGI (reference sequence). The CDR3 has 12 residues. CDR3 bases: TGTGCCATCTCGGACAGAAACTATGGCTACACCTTC. This gives the protein CAISDRNYGYTF.

V is TRBV25-1 and J is TRBJ1-1; TRBD1 agrees at 7 bases. With 4 bases clipped from V and 1 base from J, the junction kept 3 bases outside the gene matches. The V gene's germline CDR1 is MGHDK and CDR2 SYGVNS. There are 14 residues in the CDR3. This CDR3 is CASSVSGGNTEAFF. Here the CDR3 DNA reads TGTGCCAGCAGTGTTTCAGGGGGGAACACTGAAGCTTTCTTT.

The chain couples TRBV21-1 to TRBJ2-1; TRBD1, the D gene given by the table, was not confirmed from the DNA. TRBV21-1 is shown as a pseudogene. The CDR3 covers 16 residues. The CDR3 nucleotides read TGTGCCAGCAGCAAAGCCCGGGACACAGTATACAATGAGCAGTTCTTC. Its protein product is CASSKARDTVYNEQFF.

The rearrangement uses TRBV7-9 and TRBJ2-1; maybe TRBD1 (5 bases). The V gene lost 1 base and the J gene lost 9 bases, with 13 bases spanning the gap. The CDR3 totals 14 residues. CDR1 SEHNR and CDR2 FQNEAQ come from the germline V gene (reference sequence). The CDR3 nucleotides are TGTGCCAGCAGCTTAGGGGTTTGGCAGGGTGAGCAGTTCTTC. Residues: CASSLGVWQGEQFF. Based on the CDR3 plus reference TRBV7-9 and TRBJ2-1, the full variable domain is DTGVSQNPRHKITKRGQNVTFRCDPISEHNRLYWYRQTLGQGPEFLTYFQNEAQLEKSRLLSDRFSAERPKGSFSTLEIQRTEQGDSAMYLCASSLGVWQGEQFFGPGTRLTVL.

The V and J genes are TRBV7-2 and TRBJ1-2; 7 bases agree with TRBD1. Germline CDR1 reads SGHTA; CDR2 reads FQGNSA. J was trimmed by 4 bases and V by 1 base; bases with no gene match: 3. The CDR3 sequence is 14 residues long. The CDR3 DNA follows: TGTGCCAGCAGCTTAGGACAGGGACGCTATGGCTACACCTTC. This translates into CASSLGQGRYGYTF.